This TCR beta chain was identified during a study of CD8 T cells in ankylosing spondylitis. TCRdb ran MiXCR on the 5' RACE reads and lists one entry per CDR3 protein. The sample holds about 350,000 distinct CDR3 sequences, about 20% seen once. Trimming left V 3 bases short and J 6 bases short, with 19 bases between. CDR1 is SGDLS and CDR2 is YYNGEE in the germline V gene. The CDR3 runs 16 residues. This clonotype was recorded a few times. Antigen unknown. Study outcomes and limitations: Relatively rare in peripheral blood, disease-linked clones were also CD8+. What appeared characteristic of ankylosing spondylitis blood was a TCR beta motif of about eight highly homologous variants. Clones tied to disease were said to be significantly enriched in matched ankylosing spondylitis synovial fluid. Past research had described some motif variants in reactive arthritis synovial fluid and blood.

Sequenced material: blood, either unsorted or a sorted T cell fraction (not recorded which). The source is a male donor with ankylosing spondylitis or in good health (not recorded which). The J gene is TRBJ2-1, the V gene TRBV9, with D perhaps given as TRBD1 or TRBD2 (6 bases each). CDR3 nucleotides: TGTGCCAGCAGCGGTTTTTTGGGGGGCAGGGGCAATGAGCAGTTCTTC. Its translation: CASSGFLGGRGNEQFF. Full variable domain (remainder filled in from reference TRBV9 and TRBJ2-1): DSGVTQTPKHLITATGQRVTLRCSPRSGDLSVYWYQQSLDQGLQFLIQYYNGEERAKGNILERFSAQQFPDLHSELNLSSLELGDSALYFCASSGFLGGRGNEQFFGPGTRLTVL.